The 21 T cell receptor beta chains below come from one sample, sequenced in a study of shared clonotypes between healthy human individuals. The protocol was immunoSEQ multiplex PCR, while the TCRdb copy is restricted to in-frame clones and leaves out a portion. Among 760,000 or so clones listed, around 96% were seen once. Naive CD8 populations comprised CD45RO-negative cells positively selected for CCR7, excluding terminally differentiated effector memory CD45RA+ cells. Sequencing was performed on naive CD8+ T cells sorted from blood. These receptor sequences come from a man aged 30-40 years in good health.

V is TRBV7-9 and J is TRBJ2-1, with 16 positions matching TRBD2. V was pared by 6 bases and J by 1 base, with 6 bases of the junction left unmatched. The CDR3 is 18 amino acids. The germline V gene has CDR1 SEHNR and CDR2 FQNEAQ (reference sequence). CDR3 region: CASSKGLAGGFSYNEQFF. For the CDR3, the DNA is TGTGCCAGCAGTAAGGGACTAGCGGGAGGGTTTTCCTACAATGAGCAGTTCTTC.

The sample holds a few counts of this clone. The rearrangement uses TRBV7-8 and TRBJ2-3; 7 bases are shared with TRBD2. The CDR3 is 19 residues long. V shed 3 bases, J shed 3 bases, and the junction held 18 bases outside the gene matches. Germline-derived CDR1 and CDR2 are SGHVS and FQNEAQ. The CDR3 reads CASSFYPRPGGSGTDTQYF. The CDR3, as DNA: TGTGCCAGCAGCTTTTACCCCCGTCCGGGCGGGAGTGGTACAGATACGCAGTATTTT. Full variable domain (missing parts from reference TRBV7-8 and TRBJ2-3): GAGVSQSPRYKVAKRGQDVALRCDPISGHVSLFWYQQALGQGPEFLTYFQNEAQLDKSGLPSDRFFAERPEGSVSTLKIQRTQQEDSAVYLCASSFYPRPGGSGTDTQYFGPGTRLTVL.

This chain connects TRBV11-2 to TRBJ1-4; 7 bases agree with TRBD1. The length of the CDR3 is 15 residues. Germline V gives CDR1 SGHAT, CDR2 FQNNGV. V gave up 7 bases and J gave up 2 bases; unmatched junction bases: 7. Here the CDR3 DNA reads TGTGCCAGCACCGAGGAGACAGGGACTAATGAAAAACTGTTTTTT. The encoded protein is CASTEETGTNEKLFF.

V gene TRBV15 combines with J gene TRBJ2-1; tentative D call: TRBD2 (6 bases). Germline loops: CDR1 LNHNV, CDR2 YYDKDF (reference sequence). The germline V and J ends were trimmed by 3 bases and 5 bases, with 11 bases remaining between them. CDR3 length equals 14 residues. The CDR3 sequence: CATSRGGRNNEQFF. Here the CDR3 DNA reads TGTGCCACCAGCAGGGGGGGACGTAACAATGAGCAGTTCTTC.

V and J are TRBV7-6 and TRBJ2-1; D is possibly TRBD2 (6 bases). Germline lookup yields CDR1 SGHVS and CDR2 FNYEAQ. V lost 1 base, J lost 7 bases, and 14 bases lay in between. This CDR3 has 15 residues. The CDR3 nucleotides are TGTGCCAGCAGCTTAGAGGGGCGGGGTGGGAATGAGCAGTTCTTC. Encoded protein: CASSLEGRGGNEQFF. Full variable domain (outside the CDR3, taken from reference TRBV7-6 and TRBJ2-1): GAGVSQSPRYKVTKRGQDVALRCDPISGHVSLYWYRQALGQGPEFLTYFNYEAQQDKSGLPNDRFSAERPEGSISTLTIQRTEQRDSAMYRCASSLEGRGGNEQFFGPGTRLTVL.

The CDR3 reads CATSPTENGAGSADTQYF. As DNA, the CDR3 is TGTGCCACATCCCCTACAGAGAACGGGGCGGGATCAGCAGATACGCAGTATTTT. The chain carries TRBV10-3 and TRBJ2-3; D may be TRBD2 (6 bases). V was shortened by 10 bases and J by 4 bases, with 30 bases between the two germline ends. CDR1 ENHRY and CDR2 SYGVKD come from the germline V gene. The CDR3 has 18 residues.

The chain links TRBV21-1 to TRBJ2-2; the D call of TRBD2 is as the table states it, not checked on the DNA. TRBV21-1 is marked as a pseudogene. The CDR3 loop spans 13 amino acids. For the CDR3, the DNA is TGTGCCAGCAGCAAAGATGTCCTCGGGGAGCTGTTTTTT. It specifies CASSKDVLGELFF.

V usage is TRBV27 and J usage is TRBJ2-1; 10 bases align to TRBD1. Germline CDR1 reads MNHEY; CDR2 reads SMNVEV (reference sequence). This CDR3 contains 15 residues. Trimming took 4 bases from V and 6 from J; bases not matched to a gene: 6. Written as DNA, the CDR3 is TGTGCCAGCAGTTGGGGGACAGGGGTAGGCAATGAGCAGTTCTTC. Translated, it gives CASSWGTGVGNEQFF.

The rearrangement links TRBV6-5 to TRBJ2-7; 8 bases match TRBD1. The CDR3 totals 16 residues. With V trimmed by 4 bases and J by 4 bases, 12 bases remained unmatched. CDR1 is MNHEY, CDR2 SVGAGI, per germline. The CDR3 loop is CASSCTGTGPPYEQYF. The CDR3, as DNA: TGTGCCAGCAGTTGCACAGGGACAGGACCCCCGTACGAGCAGTACTTC.

As concerns this clone: Other DNA sequences in the same sample also yield this CDR3. The chain is built from TRBV5-4 and TRBJ2-7, with 9 bases fitting TRBD2. CDR1 and CDR2 from the germline V gene are SGHNT and YYREEE (reference sequence). V dropped 2 bases and J dropped 2; count of bases not matched to a gene: 2. This CDR3 comprises 14 residues. CDR3 loop: CASSFSGGAYEQYF. As DNA, the CDR3 is TGTGCCAGCAGCTTTAGCGGGGGAGCCTACGAGCAGTACTTC.

The CDR3 region is CASSLAGTADGYTF. The CDR3 bases are TGTGCCAGCAGCTTAGCCGGGACAGCCGATGGCTACACCTTC. The rearrangement uses TRBV7-9 and TRBJ1-2, with 7 positions matching TRBD1. V lost 0 bases and J lost 6; bases outside the gene matches: 4. CDR3 length: 14 residues. Germline V gene sequence: CDR1 SEHNR, CDR2 FQNEAQ (reference sequence). The full variable domain, its missing parts supplied by reference TRBV7-9 and TRBJ1-2, is DTGVSQNPRHKITKRGQNVTFRCDPISEHNRLYWYRQTLGQGPEFLTYFQNEAQLEKSRLLSDRFSAERPKGSFSTLEIQRTEQGDSAMYLCASSLAGTADGYTFGSGTRLTVV.

J is TRBJ1-2 and V is TRBV7-9, with D unclear. Germline V lookup: CDR1 SEHNR, CDR2 FQNEAQ (reference sequence). V shed 3 bases and J shed 5 bases, with 13 bases lying between them. This CDR3 is built from 14 residues. CDR3 region: CASSFTDLTYGYTF. Here the CDR3 DNA reads TGTGCCAGCAGCTTTACAGACCTAACTTATGGCTACACCTTC.

Remarks on this clone: This may be a read error: a much more frequent sequence differs by one nucleotide. At the DNA level, this CDR3 is encoded by other sequences in the same sample as well. The chain couples TRBV27 to TRBJ2-7, with TRBD2 as a possible D gene (5 bases). The germline V gene encodes CDR1 MNHEY and CDR2 SMNVEV (reference sequence). This CDR3 has 12 amino acids. The V gene lost 1 base and the J gene lost 5 bases, with 6 bases spanning the gap. The CDR3 here is CASSLFGDEQYF. The CDR3, as DNA: TGTGCCAGCAGTTTATTCGGGGACGAGCAGTACTTC.

The J gene is TRBJ2-3, the V gene TRBV5-4; 9 nucleotides align to TRBD2. Trimming cost V 4 bases and J 5 bases; bases outside gene matches: 11. Looked up from germline, CDR1 is SGHNT and CDR2 is YYREEE (reference sequence). There are 16 residues in the CDR3. Written as DNA, the CDR3 is TGTGCCAGCAGCCTTTATAGCGGGAGTCGGCGAGATACGCAGTATTTT. It codes for CASSLYSGSRRDTQYF.

V usage is TRBV4-1 and J usage is TRBJ2-7, with 8 bases that match TRBD2. This CDR3 region has 17 residues. With V trimmed by 0 bases and J by 4 bases, 11 bases remained unmatched. Germline CDR1 and CDR2: MGHRA and YSYEKL. The CDR3 nucleotides are TGCGCCAGCAGCCAAGAGTCCCCGGGACTAGGCTTTTACGAGCAGTACTTC. It encodes CASSQESPGLGFYEQYF.

The chain employs TRBV5-1 and TRBJ1-4; 11 bases match TRBD1. The CDR3 runs 17 residues. Germline V lookup: CDR1 SGHRS, CDR2 YFSETQ. After removal of 5 bases from V and 5 bases from J, the junction contained 11 bases not matched to a gene. CDR3 sequence: CASRPGTGGLLNEKLFF. As DNA, the CDR3 is TGCGCCAGCAGACCCGGGACAGGGGGACTATTGAATGAAAAACTGTTTTTT.

This chain uses TRBV19 with TRBJ2-3; D unresolved. CDR3 length: 14 residues. V was clipped by 5 bases and J by 5 bases, with 14 bases between them. The V gene's germline CDR1 is LNHDA and CDR2 SQIVND (reference sequence). CDR3 sequence reads: CASSLSPAGDTQYF. The DNA of the CDR3 is TGTGCCAGTAGTCTAAGTCCTGCAGGAGATACGCAGTATTTT.

As concerns this clone: Other DNA sequences in this specimen translate into the identical CDR3. V and J are TRBV7-6 and TRBJ2-7, with no clear D. V was pared by 1 base and J by 2 bases, with 6 bases between. Germline V gene sequence: CDR1 SGHVS, CDR2 FNYEAQ. The CDR3 extends over 13 amino acids. CDR3 region: CASSLDVTYEQYF. The CDR3 DNA is TGTGCCAGCAGCTTAGATGTAACCTACGAGCAGTACTTC.

This clone was recorded a few times. Other DNA sequences of this sample code for an identical CDR3. V and J are TRBV7-9 and TRBJ2-1, with D perhaps TRBD1 (5 bases). CDR3 size: 12 residues. The V gene's germline CDR1 is SEHNR and CDR2 FQNEAQ (reference sequence). V was clipped by 1 base and J by 8 bases, with 6 bases between them. CDR3 residues: CASSLGGDEQFF. The CDR3, as DNA: TGTGCCAGCAGCTTAGGGGGCGATGAGCAGTTCTTC.

The rearrangement links TRBV27 to TRBJ2-7; 9 nucleotides line up with TRBD2. After removal of 6 bases from V and 0 bases from J, the junction contained 6 bases not matched to a gene. CDR3 length: 15 residues. Germline V gives CDR1 MNHEY, CDR2 SMNVEV (reference sequence). CDR3 sequence reads: CASSPTSGISYEQYF. The CDR3 DNA follows: TGTGCCAGCAGCCCGACTAGCGGAATCTCCTACGAGCAGTACTTC.

J is TRBJ2-7 and V is TRBV7-9; maybe TRBD2 (6 bases). Germline assignment: CDR1 SEHNR and CDR2 FQNEAQ (reference sequence). The CDR3 is made up of 15 amino acids. Trimming cost V 4 bases and J 2 bases, with 15 bases left between them. This chain's CDR3 is CASSSSSAITYEQYF. CDR3 coding DNA: TGTGCCAGCAGCTCTTCTAGCGCCATAACCTACGAGCAGTACTTC.